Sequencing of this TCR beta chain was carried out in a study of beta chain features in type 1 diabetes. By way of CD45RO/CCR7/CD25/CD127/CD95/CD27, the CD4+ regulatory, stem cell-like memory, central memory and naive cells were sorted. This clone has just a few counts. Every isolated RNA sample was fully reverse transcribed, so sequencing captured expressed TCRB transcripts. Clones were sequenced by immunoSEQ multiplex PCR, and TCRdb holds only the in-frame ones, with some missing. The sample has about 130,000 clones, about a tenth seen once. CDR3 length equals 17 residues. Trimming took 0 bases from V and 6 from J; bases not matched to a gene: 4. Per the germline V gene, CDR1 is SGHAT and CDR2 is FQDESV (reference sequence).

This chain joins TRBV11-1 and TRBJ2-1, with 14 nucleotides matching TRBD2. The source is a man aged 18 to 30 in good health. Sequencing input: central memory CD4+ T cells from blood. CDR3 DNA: TGTGCCAGCAGCTTAGCGACTAGCGGGGGGGCATCCAATGAGCAGTTCTTC. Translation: CASSLATSGGASNEQFF. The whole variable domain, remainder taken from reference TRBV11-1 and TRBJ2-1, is EAEVAQSPRYKITEKSQAVAFWCDPISGHATLYWYRQILGQGPELLVQFQDESVVDDSQLPKDRFSAERLKGVDSTLKIQPAELGDSAMYLCASSLATSGGASNEQFFGPGTRLTVL.